This is a list of T cell receptor beta chains from one sample in a study of blood T cell repertoires in COVID-19. Profiling relied on immunoSEQ multiplex PCR, and the TCRdb table lists in-frame clones only, not all of them. The sample lists around 100,000 clones; around 84% were seen once. The source material was peripheral blood. These receptors were collected from a man between 60 and 75 years old with acute or convalescent COVID-19. CDR3s include the opening cysteine and the closing phenylalanine or tryptophan. Each record gives: D gene, clone size, V gene, J gene, CDR3 protein, CDR3 DNA. D genes are given only for firm matches. Rows give clone size only sometimes, using once, few, many, or a class for an expanded clone.

d_call: TRBD1
clone_size: few
v_call: TRBV6-5
j_call: TRBJ2-1
cdr3_aa: CASRRTGGDEQFF
cdr3_nt: TGTGCCAGCAGAAGGACAGGGGGCGATGAGCAGTTCTTC

d_call: TRBD2
clone_size: NA
v_call: TRBV10-3
j_call: TRBJ2-1
cdr3_aa: CAISDARGLAGKDEQFF
cdr3_nt: TGTGCCATCAGTGACGCCCGGGGACTAGCGGGAAAGGATGAGCAGTTCTTC

d_call: TRBD1
clone_size: NA
v_call: TRBV7-9
j_call: TRBJ1-2
cdr3_aa: CASSLNGGTVGGYTF
cdr3_nt: TGTGCCAGCAGCTTAAACGGAGGGACAGTGGGGGGCTACACCTTC

d_call: NA
clone_size: NA
v_call: TRBV5-4
j_call: TRBJ2-5
cdr3_aa: CASSLVYQETQYF
cdr3_nt: TGTGCCAGCAGCTTGGTCTACCAAGAGACCCAGTACTTC

d_call: NA
clone_size: many
v_call: TRBV11-1
j_call: TRBJ2-7
cdr3_aa: CASSLDGQVSSYEQYF
cdr3_nt: TGTGCCAGCAGCTTAGACGGCCAGGTTAGCTCCTACGAGCAGTACTTC

d_call: NA
clone_size: NA
v_call: TRBV6-1
j_call: TRBJ1-6
cdr3_aa: CASSELGSSYNSPLHF
cdr3_nt: TGTGCCAGCAGTGAATTGGGGAGCTCCTATAATTCACCCCTCCACTTT

d_call: TRBD2
clone_size: NA
v_call: TRBV18
j_call: TRBJ2-1
cdr3_aa: CASSPGLAGANEQFF
cdr3_nt: TGTGCCAGCTCACCAGGACTAGCGGGAGCTAATGAGCAGTTCTTC

d_call: NA
clone_size: NA
v_call: TRBV5-1
j_call: TRBJ1-1
cdr3_aa: CASSLGHNTEAFF
cdr3_nt: TGCGCCAGCAGCTTGGGGCACAACACTGAAGCTTTCTTT

d_call: NA
clone_size: NA
v_call: TRBV9
j_call: TRBJ1-3
cdr3_aa: CASSLQANSGNTIYF
cdr3_nt: TGTGCCAGCAGCTTACAGGCGAACTCTGGAAACACCATATATTTT

d_call: NA
clone_size: NA
v_call: TRBV3-1/TRBV3-2
j_call: TRBJ1-2
cdr3_aa: CASSQDTGTGSNYGYTF
cdr3_nt: TGTGCCAGCAGCCAAGATACAGGGACCGGCTCTAACTATGGCTACACCTTC

d_call: TRBD1
clone_size: once
v_call: TRBV7-8
j_call: TRBJ1-1
cdr3_aa: CAGSDRVTEAFF
cdr3_nt: TGTGCCGGCAGCGACAGGGTGACTGAAGCTTTCTTT

d_call: NA
clone_size: NA
v_call: TRBV12-5
j_call: TRBJ1-1
cdr3_aa: CASGLLGGLAFF
cdr3_nt: TGTGCTAGTGGTTTACTGGGGGGATTGGCTTTCTTT

d_call: NA
clone_size: NA
v_call: TRBV3-1/TRBV3-2
j_call: TRBJ1-1
cdr3_aa: CASSPSRGFSLSEAFF
cdr3_nt: TGTGCCAGCAGCCCTTCCCGCGGGTTTTCGTTATCTGAAGCTTTCTTT

d_call: NA
clone_size: NA
v_call: TRBV9
j_call: TRBJ2-2
cdr3_aa: CASSVVAENTGELFF
cdr3_nt: TGTGCCAGCAGCGTAGTCGCGGAGAACACCGGGGAGCTGTTTTTT

d_call: NA
clone_size: NA
v_call: TRBV5-1
j_call: TRBJ2-3
cdr3_aa: CASSESPAGTDTQYF
cdr3_nt: TGCGCCAGCAGTGAATCCCCGGCAGGGACAGATACGCAGTATTTT

d_call: NA
clone_size: NA
v_call: TRBV30
j_call: TRBJ1-1
cdr3_aa: CAWTFHILNTEAFF
cdr3_nt: TGTGCCTGGACATTCCACATACTGAACACTGAAGCTTTCTTT

d_call: TRBD1
clone_size: NA
v_call: TRBV7-2
j_call: TRBJ1-1
cdr3_aa: CASSSTPDRVTEAFF
cdr3_nt: TGTGCCAGCAGCTCAACGCCCGACAGGGTGACTGAAGCTTTCTTT

d_call: TRBD1
clone_size: NA
v_call: TRBV28
j_call: TRBJ2-3
cdr3_aa: CASSLRQGSGTDTQYF
cdr3_nt: TGTGCCAGCAGTCTCAGACAGGGGTCGGGCACAGATACGCAGTATTTT

d_call: NA
clone_size: NA
v_call: TRBV24-1
j_call: TRBJ1-2
cdr3_aa: CATSEQADYGYTF
cdr3_nt: TGTGCCACCAGTGAACAGGCGGACTATGGCTACACCTTC

d_call: NA
clone_size: NA
v_call: TRBV7-2
j_call: TRBJ1-2
cdr3_aa: CASADRRGYGYTF
cdr3_nt: TGTGCCAGCGCGGACAGACGGGGCTATGGCTACACCTTC

d_call: TRBD1
clone_size: NA
v_call: TRBV11-3
j_call: TRBJ2-5
cdr3_aa: CASSPPGQGVQETQYF
cdr3_nt: TGTGCCAGCAGCCCCCCGGGACAGGGGGTTCAAGAGACCCAGTACTTC

d_call: NA
clone_size: NA
v_call: TRBV2
j_call: TRBJ1-6
cdr3_aa: CATGVGGGSPLHF
cdr3_nt: TGTGCCACCGGGGTGGGCGGGGGGTCACCCCTCCACTTT

d_call: TRBD2
clone_size: NA
v_call: TRBV10-3
j_call: TRBJ2-1
cdr3_aa: CAISESAGGTYNEQFF
cdr3_nt: TGTGCCATCAGTGAGTCGGCGGGAGGCACCTACAATGAGCAGTTCTTC

d_call: TRBD1
clone_size: NA
v_call: TRBV11-2
j_call: TRBJ2-7
cdr3_aa: CASSLGSGQQFSYF
cdr3_nt: TGTGCTAGCAGCTTAGGATCGGGACAGCAATTCTCGTACTTC

d_call: NA
clone_size: NA
v_call: TRBV5-1
j_call: TRBJ2-2
cdr3_aa: CASSLVGAGTGELFF
cdr3_nt: TGCGCCAGCAGCTTGGTGGGGGCAGGCACCGGGGAGCTGTTTTTT

d_call: TRBD2
clone_size: NA
v_call: TRBV5-1
j_call: TRBJ2-7
cdr3_aa: CASRDAGEYEQYF
cdr3_nt: TGCGCCAGCAGAGACGCGGGAGAGTACGAGCAGTACTTC

d_call: TRBD1
clone_size: NA
v_call: TRBV5-1
j_call: TRBJ1-2
cdr3_aa: CASRSNPGQVDYGYTF
cdr3_nt: TGCGCCAGCAGATCAAATCCGGGACAGGTGGACTATGGCTACACCTTC

d_call: NA
clone_size: NA
v_call: TRBV6-5
j_call: TRBJ1-2
cdr3_aa: CASSYGIGTVYGYTF
cdr3_nt: TGTGCCAGCAGTTACGGAATAGGGACTGTCTATGGCTACACCTTC

d_call: TRBD1
clone_size: once
v_call: TRBV3-1/TRBV3-2
j_call: TRBJ1-2
cdr3_aa: CASSLWDRVDGYTF
cdr3_nt: TGTGCCAGCAGCCTCTGGGACAGGGTCGATGGCTACACCTTC

d_call: TRBD1
clone_size: NA
v_call: TRBV27
j_call: TRBJ1-2
cdr3_aa: CASSPGQGALPWSGYTF
cdr3_nt: TGTGCCAGCAGTCCTGGACAGGGGGCCCTTCCTTGGTCTGGTTACACCTTC

d_call: TRBD1
clone_size: once
v_call: TRBV6-5
j_call: TRBJ1-1
cdr3_aa: CASRWTQGAEEAFF
cdr3_nt: TGTGCCAGCAGATGGACCCAGGGGGCCGAGGAGGCTTTCTTT

d_call: TRBD1
clone_size: once
v_call: TRBV5-1
j_call: TRBJ1-1
cdr3_aa: CASSLALTGEGEAFF
cdr3_nt: TGCGCCAGCAGCTTGGCCTTGACAGGGGAGGGTGAAGCTTTCTTT

d_call: TRBD1
clone_size: NA
v_call: TRBV5-1
j_call: TRBJ2-1
cdr3_aa: CASSFDRGSYNEQFF
cdr3_nt: TGCGCCAGCAGCTTTGACAGGGGGTCATACAATGAGCAGTTCTTC

d_call: NA
clone_size: NA
v_call: TRBV28
j_call: TRBJ1-1
cdr3_aa: CASSLWGDTEAFF
cdr3_nt: TGTGCCAGCAGTTTGTGGGGGGACACTGAAGCTTTCTTT

d_call: TRBD1
clone_size: NA
v_call: TRBV7-2
j_call: TRBJ1-1
cdr3_aa: CASSLLQGATEAFF
cdr3_nt: TGTGCCAGCAGCTTACTACAGGGGGCCACTGAAGCTTTCTTT

d_call: NA
clone_size: few
v_call: TRBV5-1
j_call: TRBJ2-1
cdr3_aa: CASSLVGSVSGEQFF
cdr3_nt: TGCGCCAGCAGCTTGGTGGGTTCCGTATCAGGTGAGCAGTTCTTC

d_call: TRBD2
clone_size: NA
v_call: TRBV11-3
j_call: TRBJ2-1
cdr3_aa: CASSLDSQASGSYEQFF
cdr3_nt: TGTGCCAGCAGCTTAGATAGCCAAGCTAGCGGGAGTTATGAGCAGTTCTTC

d_call: NA
clone_size: NA
v_call: TRBV13
j_call: TRBJ1-1
cdr3_aa: CASSLLGTAEAFF
cdr3_nt: TGTGCCAGCAGCTTACTCGGTACCGCTGAAGCTTTCTTT

d_call: NA
clone_size: NA
v_call: TRBV30
j_call: TRBJ2-1
cdr3_aa: CAWRGGTYNEQFF
cdr3_nt: TGTGCCTGGAGGGGGGGTACCTACAATGAGCAGTTCTTC

d_call: NA
clone_size: NA
v_call: TRBV7-9
j_call: TRBJ2-2
cdr3_aa: CASSPSNPTLNTGELFF
cdr3_nt: TGTGCCAGCAGCCCTTCCAACCCCACCCTAAACACCGGGGAGCTGTTTTTT

d_call: NA
clone_size: NA
v_call: TRBV5-1
j_call: TRBJ2-7
cdr3_aa: CASRLDGGPGEQYF
cdr3_nt: TGCGCCAGCAGGTTGGACGGGGGGCCAGGCGAGCAGTACTTC

d_call: NA
clone_size: NA
v_call: TRBV5-6
j_call: TRBJ1-5
cdr3_aa: CASSPRGGGGQPQHF
cdr3_nt: TGTGCCAGCAGCCCACGGGGAGGGGGTGGTCAGCCCCAGCATTTT

d_call: TRBD1
clone_size: NA
v_call: TRBV27
j_call: TRBJ1-6
cdr3_aa: CASRQGTGDNSPLHF
cdr3_nt: TGTGCCAGCAGGCAAGGGACAGGTGATAATTCACCCCTCCACTTT

d_call: NA
clone_size: NA
v_call: TRBV5-4
j_call: TRBJ1-2
cdr3_aa: CASSLGAANYGYTF
cdr3_nt: TGTGCCAGCAGCTTGGGGGCAGCTAACTATGGCTACACCTTC

d_call: TRBD2
clone_size: NA
v_call: TRBV4-3
j_call: TRBJ2-2
cdr3_aa: CASSQVWASGTGELFF
cdr3_nt: TGCGCCAGCAGCCAAGTCTGGGCTAGCGGCACCGGGGAGCTGTTTTTT

d_call: TRBD1
clone_size: few
v_call: TRBV5-4
j_call: TRBJ2-7
cdr3_aa: CASSLDNRGLHEQYF
cdr3_nt: TGTGCCAGCAGCTTGGACAACAGGGGGCTACACGAGCAGTACTTC

d_call: NA
clone_size: once
v_call: TRBV2
j_call: TRBJ2-2
cdr3_aa: CASRPQGNTGELFF
cdr3_nt: TGTGCCAGCAGACCACAGGGGAACACCGGGGAGCTGTTTTTT

d_call: NA
clone_size: few
v_call: TRBV9
j_call: TRBJ2-1
cdr3_aa: CASSVQTNANEQFF
cdr3_nt: TGTGCCAGCAGCGTACAGACAAACGCCAATGAGCAGTTCTTC

d_call: NA
clone_size: NA
v_call: TRBV19
j_call: TRBJ1-1
cdr3_aa: CASSIRSTTNTEAFF
cdr3_nt: TGTGCCAGTAGTATAAGATCGACAACGAACACTGAAGCTTTCTTT

d_call: NA
clone_size: NA
v_call: TRBV5-8
j_call: TRBJ2-2
cdr3_aa: CASSKRRGSNTGELFF
cdr3_nt: TGTGCCAGCAGCAAACGCCGGGGGAGTAACACCGGGGAGCTGTTTTTT

d_call: NA
clone_size: few
v_call: TRBV6-4
j_call: TRBJ2-3
cdr3_aa: CASSVRLSRSTDTQYF
cdr3_nt: TGTGCCAGCAGTGTCCGACTCAGCCGAAGCACAGATACGCAGTATTTT

d_call: TRBD2
clone_size: NA
v_call: TRBV10-1
j_call: TRBJ2-5
cdr3_aa: CASSEGSGRGQETQYF
cdr3_nt: TGCGCCAGCAGTGAGGGGAGCGGGAGGGGCCAAGAGACCCAGTACTTC

d_call: NA
clone_size: NA
v_call: TRBV2
j_call: TRBJ2-3
cdr3_aa: CASSKSQASFTDTQYF
cdr3_nt: TGTGCCAGCAGTAAGTCGCAGGCGAGTTTCACAGATACGCAGTATTTT

d_call: NA
clone_size: NA
v_call: TRBV27
j_call: TRBJ1-2
cdr3_aa: CASSLSPFHGYTF
cdr3_nt: TGTGCCAGCAGTTTATCCCCCTTTCATGGCTACACCTTC

d_call: TRBD2
clone_size: NA
v_call: TRBV5-4
j_call: TRBJ2-7
cdr3_aa: CASKNSGSYEQYF
cdr3_nt: TGTGCCAGCAAGAATAGCGGGAGCTACGAGCAGTACTTC